The T cell receptor (beta chain) under discussion was sequenced for a study of blood T cell repertoires in COVID-19 (TCRdb year 2020). Background for the entire study: Samples from collaborators originated in the United States, Italy and Spain and spanned both the acute and convalescent phases of COVID-19. The material from the prospective study consisted of cDNA or gDNA derived from T cells, B-cell-depleted T cells, or PBMCs. The dataset comprised deeply sampled blood TCRbeta repertoires from subjects exposed to, actively infected with, or recovered from COVID-19. A freely available public database, intended as a resource for researchers studying the immune response to SARS-CoV-2, is where the repertoires were released. Samples were obtained from the ongoing ImmuneRACE study (first 160 participants) and from over 1,000 subjects provided by 6 global collaborators. Sample metadata almost always included a de-identified subject ID, COVID-19 status, age in years and sex. Where HLA class I and class II types were available, the types were taken from metadata supplied by the sample provider, not from assay-based typing.

Whole blood was collected in K2EDTA tubes by collaborating institutions according to the institutions' own protocols. For TCRbeta analysis, collaborators shipped samples as frozen whole blood, isolated PBMCs, or DNA extracted from either of those sample types. Points on this clone: This receptor's antigen is unknown. Nothing much larger sits one base from this clone, and base qualities are not available.

Per the germline V gene, SGHTA is the CDR1 and FQGTGA is the CDR2. Spanning cysteine to phenylalanine, the CDR3 consists of 18 amino acids. The entry retains the CDR3 DNA only, 54 bases that are in frame from base 1. The junction shows trimming of 4 bases on V and 6 bases on J, and the gene matches do not reach 16 bases of it. Summary of the overall study and its limitations: The quantity of clinical and demographic metadata differed by source and by participant and was supplied without curation.

TCRbeta CDR3 regions were amplified from genomic DNA by means of the immunoSEQ Assay, a bias-controlled multiplex PCR. In the paper's pipeline: The number of nucleated cells in each sample was estimated by amplification of reference gene primers within the assay. To quantify the absolute abundance of each unique TCRbeta CDR3 rearrangement, sequence reads were collapsed and filtered. For each sample, productive Simpson clonality was calculated by taking the square root of Simpson's diversity index across productive rearrangements. Not all clones reach the TCRdb copy of this immuneACCESS table, which keeps in-frame sequences only. Checked studies attribute under half of the gap to unresolved V genes and leave the rest unexplained. V, J and clone size reflect that table, while D and trimming were determined from the DNA. Here the sample has over 200,000 clones; over 70% occur a single time. The top ten hold approximately 5.9% of the sample.

Sequenced material: peripheral blood. In this chain, TRBV7-3 is recombined with TRBJ2-1; 9 central nucleotides agree with TRBD2. This clonotype was obtained from a man at least 80 years old with acute or convalescent COVID-19. The sequence in DNA is TGTGCCAGCAGCTCCCGAACCCCCGGGACTAGCAGATCCAATGAGCAGTTCTTC. Translated, it reads CASSSRTPGTSRSNEQFF.